This T cell receptor beta chain is drawn from a study of T cells in Graves' hyperthyroidism and ophthalmopathy. Across the study: Before any treatment, at initial diagnosis, peripheral blood was collected. General study results and limits: From stable hyperthyroidism, ophthalmopathy was separated by a 13 V-J model.

The ends lost 3 bases at V and 0 bases at J; junction bases unmatched: 7. The CDR3 is 15 amino acids. Germline CDR1 and CDR2: GTSNPN and SVGIG (reference sequence). Amplification of TCR beta CDR3 regions used RNA as the template. TCR CDR3 underwent first-round RT-PCR with the HTBI primer set. TCRdb re-analysed the multiplex PCR reads in MiXCR, keeping a single row per CDR3 protein. The sample lists about 560,000 distinct CDR3 sequences; 14% were seen once. This clonotype was seen a few times. Its specificity is unknown. The sample comprised blood. This receptor was taken from a woman aged 40 to 50 with Graves' hyperthyroidism. This chain connects TRBV30 to TRBJ2-7; 8 nucleotides agree with TRBD1. CDR3 loop: CAWSLGQGSSYEQYF. The DNA for the CDR3 is TGTGCCTGGAGCCTTGGACAGGGTAGCTCCTACGAGCAGTACTTC. Complete variable domain (other parts from reference TRBV30 and TRBJ2-7): SQTIHQWPATLVQPVGSPLSLECTVEGTSNPNLYWYRQAAGRGLQLLFYSVGIGQISSEVPQNLSASRPQDRQFILSSKKLLLSDSGFYLCAWSLGQGSSYEQYFGPGTRLTVT.